This T cell receptor beta chain emerged from a study of radiotherapy plus CTLA-4 blockade in lung cancer. Study in general: Disease control was seen in about 30% of patients, objective responses in 15% to 20%.

Enrolled patients, whose metastatic non-small-cell lung cancer was chemo-refractory, received focal radiation plus CTLA-4 blockade with ipilimumab. The table came from immunoSEQ multiplex PCR; TCRdb's copy has only in-frame clones and leaves some out. Of about 120,000 clones in the sample, 78% were seen once. Findings of the study overall: Early blood T cell clone dynamics, with interferon-beta, were reported to best predict response. Radiotherapy was combined with ipilimumab, and tumor-derived TCR clones then expanded in blood.

As regards this clone: Antigen specificity is unknown.

This CDR3 is 14 amino acids long. Germline CDR1 and CDR2: SGHRS and YFSETQ. V was trimmed by 4 bases and J by 5 bases, leaving 13 bases between them. This specimen was peripheral blood, taken from a patient treated with radiotherapy plus ipilimumab. The sequence was obtained from a human donor with non-small cell lung cancer who had a partial response to radiotherapy plus ipilimumab. The rearrangement joins TRBV5-1 to TRBJ2-1, with a possible D match to TRBD2 (6 bases). CDR3 coding DNA: TGCGCCAGCAGCCGAGGGGAGGTGGACAATGAGCAGTTCTTC. Translation: CASSRGEVDNEQFF.